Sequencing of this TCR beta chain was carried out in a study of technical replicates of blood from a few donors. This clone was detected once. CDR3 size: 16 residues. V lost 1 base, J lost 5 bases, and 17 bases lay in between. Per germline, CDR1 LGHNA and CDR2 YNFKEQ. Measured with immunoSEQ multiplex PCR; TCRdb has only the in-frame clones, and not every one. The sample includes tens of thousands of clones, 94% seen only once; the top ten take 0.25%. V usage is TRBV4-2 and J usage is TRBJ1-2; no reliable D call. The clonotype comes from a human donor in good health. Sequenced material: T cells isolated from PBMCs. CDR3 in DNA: TGTGCCAGCAGCCAAGTGGCACTGGAGGTGGCATATGGCTACACCTTC. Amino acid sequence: CASSQVALEVAYGYTF.